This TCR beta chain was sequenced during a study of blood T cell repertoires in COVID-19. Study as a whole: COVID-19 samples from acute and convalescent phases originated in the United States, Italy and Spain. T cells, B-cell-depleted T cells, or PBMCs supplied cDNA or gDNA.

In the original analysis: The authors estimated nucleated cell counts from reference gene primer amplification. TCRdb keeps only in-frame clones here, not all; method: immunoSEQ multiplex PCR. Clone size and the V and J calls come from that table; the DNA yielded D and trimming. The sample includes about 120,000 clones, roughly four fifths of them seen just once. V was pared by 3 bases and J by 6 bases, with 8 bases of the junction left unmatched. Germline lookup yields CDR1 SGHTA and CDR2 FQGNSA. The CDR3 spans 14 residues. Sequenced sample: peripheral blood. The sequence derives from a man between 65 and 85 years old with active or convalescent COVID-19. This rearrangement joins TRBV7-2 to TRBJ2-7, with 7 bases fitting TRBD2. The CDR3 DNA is TGTGCCAGCAGCTTTCGGGGGGTGATCGGCGAGCAGTACTTC. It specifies CASSFRGVIGEQYF. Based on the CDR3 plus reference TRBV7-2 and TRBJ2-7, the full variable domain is GAGVSQSPSNKVTEKGKDVELRCDPISGHTALYWYRQSLGQGLEFLIYFQGNSAPDKSGLPSDRFSAERTGGSVSTLTIQRTQQEDSAVYLCASSFRGVIGEQYFGPGTRLTVT.